Each of the 6 T cell receptor beta chains below was sequenced from the same sample in a study of blood T cell repertoires in COVID-19. The repertoire was sequenced with immunoSEQ multiplex PCR; TCRdb's copy has only in-frame clones and lacks some. The sample has more than 300,000 clones; 85% to 90% are singletons. What was sequenced was PBMCs or T cells enriched from blood (not recorded which). These receptors were obtained from a woman aged 18 to 35 who had recovered from COVID-19.

The V and J genes are TRBV6-5 and TRBJ2-5, with D possibly TRBD2 on 7 matching bases. From germline, CDR1 is MNHEY and CDR2 SVGAGI. This CDR3 comprises 14 residues. V was trimmed by 4 bases and J by 3 bases, leaving 12 bases between them. CDR3 residues: CASSFAGAKETQYF. CDR3 nucleotide sequence: TGTGCCAGCAGTTTCGCGGGGGCCAAAGAGACCCAGTACTTC.

The V and J genes are TRBV6-1 and TRBJ2-3; the match to TRBD1 covers 7 bases. The CDR3 sequence is 16 residues long. V shed 0 bases and J 2 bases; nucleotides not matched to a gene: 5. CDR1 is MNHNS and CDR2 is SASEGT in the germline V gene. The CDR3 DNA sequence: TGTGCCAGCAGTGAAGCGCAGACAGGGTTCACAGATACGCAGTATTTT. Translation: CASSEAQTGFTDTQYF.

The chain uses TRBV30 and TRBJ2-1; 12 nucleotides align to TRBD2. Trimming removed 2 bases from V and 2 bases from J; junction bases left unmatched: 7. Looked up from germline, CDR1 is GTSNPN and CDR2 is SVGIG (reference sequence). CDR3 length: 17 residues. The chain's CDR3 is CAWSPRTSGKTYNEQFF. In nucleotides, the CDR3 is TGTGCCTGGAGTCCGAGGACTAGCGGGAAAACCTACAATGAGCAGTTCTTC.

The gene calls are TRBV28 and TRBJ2-1; D possibly corresponds to TRBD2 (7 bases). The CDR3 is made up of 15 amino acids. Germline V gene lookup returns CDR1 MDHEN and CDR2 SYDVKM. The ends were cut back, 6 bases at V and 6 bases at J, with 18 bases in the middle. CDR3 region: CASRPLGGRGNEQFF. The CDR3 DNA reads as TGTGCCAGCAGACCCCTCGGGGGGCGGGGCAATGAGCAGTTCTTC.

The chain uses TRBV30 and TRBJ1-3; D remains ambiguous. The CDR3 runs to 17 residues. Per germline, CDR1 GTSNPN and CDR2 SVGIG (reference sequence). Trimming left V 0 bases short and J 0 bases short, with 15 bases between. Here the CDR3 DNA reads TGTGCCTGGAGTGTACCCGCCCACAGCCGCTCTGGAAACACCATATATTTT. It encodes CAWSVPAHSRSGNTIYF.

The chain carries TRBV6-2 or TRBV6-3 and TRBJ1-2; D gene uncertain. V shed 4 bases and J shed 3 bases, with 15 bases lying between them. CDR1 and CDR2 (germline): MNHEY, SVGEGT. This CDR3 is built from 15 residues. CDR3 sequence reads: CASSSSTISHYGYTF. The DNA for the CDR3 is TGTGCCAGCAGTTCTTCTACGATTTCTCACTATGGCTACACCTTC.